A single sample is the source of the 20 T cell receptor beta chains below, sequenced in a study of cytomegalovirus exposure and HLA in healthy donors. Primers included in the PCR were 60 Vbeta and 13 Jbeta primers. TCRdb's copy holds only in-frame clones and misses some; the assay was immunoSEQ multiplex PCR. The data contain about 150,000 clones, 70% to 80% of them singletons. Sequencing was performed on PBMCs. The receptors derive from a man aged 25 to 40 in good health and CMV-seropositive.

The CDR3 DNA reads as TGCGCCAGCAGCCCGGGACAGGGTTTTGTAGAAAAACTGTTTTTT. Translation: CASSPGQGFVEKLFF. The V gene is TRBV5-1, the J gene TRBJ1-4; 9 bases are a match to TRBD1. The CDR3 spans 15 residues. Germline V CDR1 and CDR2: SGHRS, YFSETQ. V trimming: 4 bases; J trimming: 8 bases; junction bases outside the gene matches: 9.

This chain uses TRBV4-2 with TRBJ1-4, with 11 bases aligning to TRBD1. V lost 0 bases to trimming and J lost 7 bases; unmatched junction nucleotides: 1. Looked up from germline, CDR1 is LGHNA and CDR2 is YNFKEQ. The CDR3 covers 15 residues. The CDR3 nucleotides read TGTGCCAGCAGCCAAGAAGGGACAGGGGGTGAAAAACTGTTTTTT. It codes for CASSQEGTGGEKLFF.

This clone was observed a few times. The chain links TRBV27 to TRBJ2-7; 9 positions agree with TRBD1. Germline assignment: CDR1 MNHEY and CDR2 SMNVEV (reference sequence). Trimming took 10 bases from V and 6 from J; bases not matched to a gene: 16. This CDR3 is built from 15 residues. CDR3 residues: CATAPMGQGVREQYF. CDR3 DNA sequence: TGTGCCACCGCGCCCATGGGACAGGGAGTACGCGAGCAGTACTTC.

This clone was seen just once. The chain employs TRBV5-6 and TRBJ1-1; 11 bases align to TRBD1. Per the germline V gene, CDR1 is SGHDT and CDR2 is YYEEEE. V dropped 3 bases and J dropped 3; count of bases not matched to a gene: 4. The CDR3 runs 15 residues. The CDR3 here is CASSSDRGQHTEAFF. CDR3 DNA: TGTGCCAGCAGCTCGGACAGGGGGCAACACACTGAAGCTTTCTTT.

The chain recombines TRBV11-2 with TRBJ2-5, with 7 bases identical to TRBD2. The end of the DNA fits TRBJ2-7 better, so the J call may be wrong. Looked up from germline, CDR1 is SGHAT and CDR2 is FQNNGV. The CDR3 sequence is 16 residues long. CDR3 sequence reads: CASSLVASGASYEQYF. CDR3 bases: TGTGCCAGCAGCTTAGTGGCTAGCGGAGCCTCCTACGAGCAGTACTTC.

The CDR3: CSVEDRRRGQFF. DNA for the CDR3: TGCAGCGTTGAAGATCGTCGGCGGGGGCAGTTCTTC. This chain uses TRBV29-1 with TRBJ2-1; weak D call: TRBD2 (6 bases). This CDR3 has 12 residues. Germline assignment: CDR1 SQVTM and CDR2 ANQGSEA. Trimming pared 0 bases from V and 12 bases from J, leaving 12 bases between.

This clone was detected a few times. The chain couples TRBV19 to TRBJ2-5; 9 bases align to TRBD1. Looked up from germline, CDR1 is LNHDA and CDR2 is SQIVND (reference sequence). After removal of 10 bases from V and 4 bases from J, the junction contained 13 bases not matched to a gene. This CDR3 has 15 amino acids. CDR3 in DNA: TGTGCCACTGCAGAAACTGGACAGGGGAGAGAGACCCAGTACTTC. Translation: CATAETGQGRETQYF.

This clone was observed a handful of times. The rearrangement links TRBV7-3 to TRBJ2-7, with D hard to call. The ends were cut back, 1 base at V and 2 bases at J, with 6 bases in the middle. Germline CDR1 SGHTA, CDR2 FQGTGA. This CDR3 region has 13 residues. The CDR3 sequence is CASSLSPTYEQYF. The CDR3 nucleotides read TGTGCCAGCAGCTTAAGCCCTACCTACGAGCAGTACTTC.

In this sample, this clone turned up once. The chain employs TRBV6-5 and TRBJ2-3; no clear D. The CDR3 runs to 14 residues. Germline values: CDR1 MNHEY, CDR2 SVGAGI. Trimming took 5 bases from V and 0 from J, leaving 9 bases between them. The CDR3 loop reads CASSPNHSTDTQYF. In DNA form, the CDR3 reads TGTGCCAGCAGTCCTAATCATAGCACAGATACGCAGTATTTT.

This chain uses TRBV7-2 with TRBJ2-3; 7 bases match TRBD2. The CDR3 is 14 residues long. Germline V gene data show CDR1 as SGHTA and CDR2 as FQGNSA. After removal of 1 base from V and 5 bases from J, the junction contained 3 bases not matched to a gene. The CDR3 loop reads CASSLVGGGDTQYF. In DNA, the CDR3 is TGTGCCAGCAGCTTAGTCGGCGGGGGAGATACGCAGTATTTT.

The gene calls are TRBV15 and TRBJ2-7; 10 bases match TRBD2. V lost 5 bases and J lost 5; bases outside the gene matches: 12. The CDR3 is 16 residues long. Germline loops: CDR1 LNHNV, CDR2 YYDKDF (reference sequence). The CDR3 sequence: CATSVSLAGDGHEQYF. The CDR3 nucleotides read TGTGCCACCAGCGTGAGTCTAGCGGGAGACGGCCACGAGCAGTACTTC.

The V and J genes are TRBV7-9 and TRBJ1-2, with D perhaps matching TRBD1 (6 bases). The CDR3 has 12 amino acids. V dropped 1 base and J dropped 10 bases, with 10 bases sitting between them. In germline, CDR1 is SEHNR, CDR2 FQNEAQ (reference sequence). Here the CDR3 reads CASSLGTESYTF. The CDR3 coding sequence is TGTGCCAGCAGCTTAGGGACAGAGTCCTACACCTTC. Supplemented by reference TRBV7-9 and TRBJ1-2, the full variable domain reads DTGVSQNPRHKITKRGQNVTFRCDPISEHNRLYWYRQTLGQGPEFLTYFQNEAQLEKSRLLSDRFSAERPKGSFSTLEIQRTEQGDSAMYLCASSLGTESYTFGSGTRLTVV.

V usage is TRBV7-8 and J usage is TRBJ2-1, with D maybe TRBD1 (5 bases). CDR3 length equals 12 residues. V was cut by 5 bases and J by 7 bases, with 9 bases left in between. The germline V gene has CDR1 SGHVS and CDR2 FQNEAQ. In DNA, the CDR3 is TGTGCCAGCAGCAAGAACAGGAATGAGCAGTTCTTC. Translating gives CASSKNRNEQFF. Full variable domain (rest looked up from reference TRBV7-8 and TRBJ2-1): GAGVSQSPRYKVAKRGQDVALRCDPISGHVSLFWYQQALGQGPEFLTYFQNEAQLDKSGLPSDRFFAERPEGSVSTLKIQRTQQEDSAVYLCASSKNRNEQFFGPGTRLTVL.

The chain recombines TRBV27 with TRBJ2-1, with 7 bases that match TRBD2. Germline CDR1 and CDR2: MNHEY and SMNVEV (reference sequence). After removal of 7 bases from V and 5 bases from J, the junction contained 8 bases not matched to a gene. The CDR3 is made up of 14 amino acids. The CDR3 DNA reads as TGTGCCAGCACCTCCTGGGAGGGAAACAATGAGCAGTTCTTC. It specifies CASTSWEGNNEQFF.

This chain joins TRBV27 and TRBJ2-1; 7 bases line up with TRBD1. Germline V gives CDR1 MNHEY, CDR2 SMNVEV (reference sequence). J lost 1 base, V lost 2 bases, and 5 bases had no gene match. The CDR3 is made up of 16 amino acids. The CDR3 here is CASSLGVRGSYNEQFF. The CDR3 DNA is TGTGCCAGCAGTTTAGGCGTCAGGGGGTCCTACAATGAGCAGTTCTTC.

This sequence joins TRBV6-1 and TRBJ2-2, with D perhaps TRBD1 (6 bases). V lost 2 bases and J 1 base, leaving 14 bases between the germline ends. The germline gives CDR1 MNHNS, CDR2 SASEGT. This CDR3 region has 17 residues. The CDR3 spells CASSERYRALNTGELFF. CDR3 sequence (DNA): TGTGCCAGCAGTGAAAGGTACAGGGCGCTGAACACCGGGGAGCTGTTTTTT.

The chain employs TRBV7-8 and TRBJ2-7; TRBD1 matches at 8 bases. This CDR3 contains 14 residues. Trimming took 4 bases from V and 0 from J; bases not matched to a gene: 2. From germline, CDR1 is SGHVS and CDR2 FQNEAQ. The CDR3 DNA sequence: TGTGCCAGCAGCTCCGGACAGGGCTCCTACGAGCAGTACTTC. This sequence encodes CASSSGQGSYEQYF.

This CDR3 reads CASSLVRDRGPEQYF. The CDR3 nucleotides read TGTGCCAGCAGCTTAGTGCGGGACAGGGGCCCCGAGCAGTACTTC. The chain employs TRBV11-2 and TRBJ2-7; 10 positions agree with TRBD1. Germline CDR1 reads SGHAT; CDR2 reads FQNNGV. V was pared by 1 base and J by 6 bases, with 6 bases of the junction left unmatched. The length of the CDR3 is 15 residues.

The chain couples TRBV19 to TRBJ1-2; 7 bases agree with TRBD1. CDR3 size: 15 residues. J was trimmed by 6 bases and V by 5 bases; bases with no gene match: 12. Germline V lookup: CDR1 LNHDA, CDR2 SQIVND (reference sequence). CDR3 sequence reads: CASSRAGTVINGYTF. The CDR3 DNA is TGTGCCAGTAGTCGGGCCGGGACAGTAATTAATGGCTACACCTTC.

This chain joins TRBV7-2 and TRBJ2-3, with 7 bases matching TRBD2. This CDR3 contains 15 residues. The germline V gene has CDR1 SGHTA and CDR2 FQGNSA. The ends lost 5 bases at V and 0 bases at J; junction bases unmatched: 5. CDR3 sequence (DNA): TGTGCCAGCAGCCCCAGCGGGACCAGCACAGATACGCAGTATTTT. The encoded protein is CASSPSGTSTDTQYF.